This passage covers 2 T cell receptor beta chains from one sample sequenced in a study of T cell changes during pregnancy in multiple sclerosis. TCRdb's table, derived via immunoSEQ multiplex PCR, lists solely in-frame clones and lacks some. The sample lists approximately 39,000 clones; approximately 94% were seen once. The sample consisted of CD4+ T cells from peripheral blood mononuclear cells, taken in the second trimester of pregnancy. These receptors all come from a female donor with multiple sclerosis, enrolled in a pregnancy study.

The rearrangement uses TRBV10-3 and TRBJ1-1; 9 nucleotides match TRBD1. The CDR3 length is 13 residues. CDR1 ENHRY and CDR2 SYGVKD come from the germline V gene. V was pared by 5 bases and J by 4 bases, with 2 bases of the junction left unmatched. The CDR3 DNA reads as TGTGCCATCAGTATGGACAGGGGCACTGAAGCTTTCTTT. Amino acid sequence: CAISMDRGTEAFF.

The chain has TRBV5-6 and TRBJ2-3; 11 bases agree with TRBD1. CDR3 length: 16 amino acids. Losses at the gene ends were 5 bases for V and 3 bases for J; bases not matched to a gene: 8. Germline CDR1 and CDR2: SGHDT and YYEEEE. CDR3 nucleotides: TGTGCCAGCAGACTTCCGGGACAGGGGGGGACAGATACGCAGTATTTT. It codes for CASRLPGQGGTDTQYF.